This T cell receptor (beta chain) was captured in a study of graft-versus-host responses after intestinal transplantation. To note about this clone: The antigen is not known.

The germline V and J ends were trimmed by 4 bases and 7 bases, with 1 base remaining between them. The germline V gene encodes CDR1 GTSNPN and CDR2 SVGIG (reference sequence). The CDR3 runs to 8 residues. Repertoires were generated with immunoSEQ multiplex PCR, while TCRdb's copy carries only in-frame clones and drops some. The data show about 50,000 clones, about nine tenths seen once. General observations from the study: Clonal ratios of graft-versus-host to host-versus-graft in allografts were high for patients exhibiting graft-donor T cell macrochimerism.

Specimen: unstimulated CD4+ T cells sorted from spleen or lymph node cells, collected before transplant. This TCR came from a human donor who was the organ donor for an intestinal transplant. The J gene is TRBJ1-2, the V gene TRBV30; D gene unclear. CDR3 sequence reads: CAWIGYTF. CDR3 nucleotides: TGTGCCTGGATTGGCTACACCTTC.